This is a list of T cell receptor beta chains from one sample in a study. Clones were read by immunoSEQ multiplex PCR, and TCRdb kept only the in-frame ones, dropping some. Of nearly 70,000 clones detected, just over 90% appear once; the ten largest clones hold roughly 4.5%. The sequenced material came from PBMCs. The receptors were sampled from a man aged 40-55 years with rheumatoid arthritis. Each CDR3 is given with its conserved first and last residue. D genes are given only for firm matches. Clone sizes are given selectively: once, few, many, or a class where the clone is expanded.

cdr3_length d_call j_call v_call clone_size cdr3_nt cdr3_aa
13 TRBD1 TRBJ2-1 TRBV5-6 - TGTGCCAGCAGCTTGACAGGGGGTTACGAGCAGTTCTTC CASSLTGGYEQFF
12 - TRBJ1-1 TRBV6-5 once TGTGCCAGCAGTTATTCGGGTATTGAAGCTTTCTTT CASSYSGIEAFF
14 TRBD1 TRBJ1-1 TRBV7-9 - TGTGCCAGCAGGAAAGAGGGGGCATATGCCGAAGCTTTCTTT CASRKEGAYAEAFF
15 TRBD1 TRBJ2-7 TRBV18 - TGTGCCAGCTCACCCGCCGGGACAGGGGGCGACGAGCAGTACTTC CASSPAGTGGDEQYF
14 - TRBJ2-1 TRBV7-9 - TGTGCCAGCAGCCGGAATCTCAACTACAATGAGCAGTTCTTC CASSRNLNYNEQFF
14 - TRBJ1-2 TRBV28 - TGTGCCAGCAGTCCTCTTGACAGATACTATGGCTACACCTTC CASSPLDRYYGYTF
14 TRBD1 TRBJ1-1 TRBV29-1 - TGCAGCGGAGGACAGGGGATTGCGGACACTGAAGCTTTCTTT CSGGQGIADTEAFF
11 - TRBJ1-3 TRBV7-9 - TGTGCCAGCTCACCTGGAAACACCATATATTTT CASSPGNTIYF
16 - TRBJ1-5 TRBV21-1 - TGTGCCAGCAGCAAAGGGACAGTACCTAGGGATCAGCCCCAGCATTTT CASSKGTVPRDQPQHF
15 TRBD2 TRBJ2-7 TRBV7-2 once TGTGCCAGCAGCTTACGTGGGACTAGTGGCCCCGAGCAGTACTTC CASSLRGTSGPEQYF
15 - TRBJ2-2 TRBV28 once TGTGCCAGCAGTTCGAGAGGAGAGCACACCGGGGAGCTGTTTTTT CASSSRGEHTGELFF
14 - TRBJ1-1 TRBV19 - TGTGCCAGTAGTATAGGGTTGCGGGAACCCGAAGCTTTCTTT CASSIGLREPEAFF
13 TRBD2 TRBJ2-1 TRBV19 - TGTGCCAGTAGAGCGGGACTGACCAATGAGCAGTTCTTC CASRAGLTNEQFF
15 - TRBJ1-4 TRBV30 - TGTGCCTGGAGGGCCCTCGCGGGGGACGAGGAAAAACTGTTTTTT CAWRALAGDEEKLFF
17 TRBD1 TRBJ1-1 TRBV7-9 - TGTGCCAGCAGCTTAACCCTGACAGGGGCCCCGAACACTGAAGCTTTCTTT CASSLTLTGAPNTEAFF
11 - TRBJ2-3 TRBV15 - TGTGCCACCAGCAGCACAGATACGCAGTATTTT CATSSTDTQYF
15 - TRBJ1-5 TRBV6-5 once TGTGCCAGCAGAATGGACGGATATAGCAATCAGCCCCAGCATTTT CASRMDGYSNQPQHF
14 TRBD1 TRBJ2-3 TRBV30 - TGTGCCTGGAGTGTACGACAGGGCGCAGATACGCAGTATTTT CAWSVRQGADTQYF
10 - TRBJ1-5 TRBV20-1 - TGCAGTGCCGAGGGTCAGCCCCAGCATTTT CSAEGQPQHF
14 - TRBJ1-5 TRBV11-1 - TGTGCCAGCAGCTTTTCGGGTGCCAATCAGCCCCAGCATTTT CASSFSGANQPQHF
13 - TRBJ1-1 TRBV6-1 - TGTGCCAGCCGTGACATTATGAACACTGAAGCTTTCTTT CASRDIMNTEAFF
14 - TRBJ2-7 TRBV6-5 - TGTGCCAGCAGTTACTCACGGGGGATCTACGAGCAGTACTTC CASSYSRGIYEQYF
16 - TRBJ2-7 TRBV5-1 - TGCGCCAGCAGCTTGGAGCGACAGCAAATCTCCTACGAGCAGTACTTC CASSLERQQISYEQYF
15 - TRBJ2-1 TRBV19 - TGTGCCAGTAGTATAGACCTTTCCTCCGGAAATGAGCAGTTCTTC CASSIDLSSGNEQFF
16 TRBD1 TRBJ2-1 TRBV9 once TGTGCCAGCAGCGCAGCCGGGACAGGGGCGGACAATGAGCAGTTCTTC CASSAAGTGADNEQFF
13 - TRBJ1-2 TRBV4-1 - TGCGCCAGCAGCCCAAGATCAGGAGATGGCTACACCTTC CASSPRSGDGYTF
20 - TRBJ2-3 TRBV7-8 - TGTGCCAGCAGCTCTGGGTCCTTCATGGCAGCGGTCACTAGCACAGATACGCAGTATTTT CASSSGSFMAAVTSTDTQYF
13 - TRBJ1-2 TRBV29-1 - TGCAGCGTTGAGGTAGGGGCCGGCTATGGCTACACCTTC CSVEVGAGYGYTF
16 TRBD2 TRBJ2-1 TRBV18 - TGTGCCAGCTCACCACCGACTAGCGGGAGACGCGATGAGCAGTTCTTC CASSPPTSGRRDEQFF
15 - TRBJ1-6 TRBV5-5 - TGTGCCAGCAGCCCCTTCGACAGAGATAATTCACCCCTCCACTTT CASSPFDRDNSPLHF
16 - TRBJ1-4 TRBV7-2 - TGTGCCAGCAGCTTAGTGACGGGGGCGGCTAATGAAAAACTGTTTTTT CASSLVTGAANEKLFF
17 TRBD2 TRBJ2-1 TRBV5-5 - TGTGCCAGCAGCTTGGCCTCGGCTAGCGGGAGGGTCAATGAGCAGTTCTTC CASSLASASGRVNEQFF
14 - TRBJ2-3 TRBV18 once TGTGCCAGCTCTTGGACAGTTAGCACAGATACGCAGTATTTT CASSWTVSTDTQYF
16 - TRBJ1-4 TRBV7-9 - TGTGCCAGCAGCCCCCCGGTTATGGCAACTAATGAAAAACTGTTTTTT CASSPPVMATNEKLFF
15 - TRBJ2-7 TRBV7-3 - TGTGCCAGCACCCGATGGGGGGCGCCGTCCTACGAGCAGTACTTC CASTRWGAPSYEQYF
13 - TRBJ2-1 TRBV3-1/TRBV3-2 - TGTGCCAGCAGCACACAGCGGGACAACCCGCAGTTCTTC CASSTQRDNPQFF
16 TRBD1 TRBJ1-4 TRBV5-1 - TGCGCCAGCAGCCTACCCAGGGGGTCGACTAATGAAAAACTGTTTTTT CASSLPRGSTNEKLFF
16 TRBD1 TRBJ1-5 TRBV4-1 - TGCGCCAGCAGCCAACCTCGACAGGGAAGCAATCAGCCCCAGCATTTT CASSQPRQGSNQPQHF
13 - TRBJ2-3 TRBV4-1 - TGCGCCAGCAGCCACGGAACAGCAGATACGCAGTATTTT CASSHGTADTQYF
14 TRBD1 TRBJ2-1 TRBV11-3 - TGTGCCAGCAGCCCGAGGACAGGGTACAATGAGCAGTTCTTC CASSPRTGYNEQFF
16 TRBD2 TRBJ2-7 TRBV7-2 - TGTGCCAGCAGCTTAAACGGTGCGGGAGGGCCAAGCGAGCAGTACTTC CASSLNGAGGPSEQYF
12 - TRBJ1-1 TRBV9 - TGTGCCAGCAGCGTAGACGACACTGAAGCTTTCTTT CASSVDDTEAFF
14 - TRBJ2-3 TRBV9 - TGTGCCAGCAGCGTAGAGTTAGGGTTAGATACGCAGTATTTT CASSVELGLDTQYF
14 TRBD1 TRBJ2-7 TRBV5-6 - TGTGCCAGCAGCTTATCCGACAGGGGGCCCGAGCAGTACTTC CASSLSDRGPEQYF
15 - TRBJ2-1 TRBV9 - TGTGCCAGCAGCTCGGGGCAGGGTAGGTACAATGAGCAGTTCTTC CASSSGQGRYNEQFF
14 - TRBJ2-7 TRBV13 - TGTGCCAGCAGCCCGCGGGACAGAGGCTACGAGCAGTACTTC CASSPRDRGYEQYF
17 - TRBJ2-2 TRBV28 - TGTGCCAGCAGTCCTCCGCAGGGAACAATATACACCGGGGAGCTGTTTTTT CASSPPQGTIYTGELFF
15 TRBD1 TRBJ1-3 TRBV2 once TGTGCCAGCGAGGATTCAGGGGGCCGGGGAAACACCATATATTTT CASEDSGGRGNTIYF
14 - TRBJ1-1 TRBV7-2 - TGTGCCAGCAGCTTCGAGGGGCCGGGCACTGAAGCTTTCTTT CASSFEGPGTEAFF
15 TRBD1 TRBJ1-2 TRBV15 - TGTGCCACCAGCAGACCCTGGGGACAGGGAGGAGGCTACACCTTC CATSRPWGQGGGYTF
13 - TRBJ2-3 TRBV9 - TGTGCCAGCAGCGTAGTAGGTGTAGATACGCAGTATTTT CASSVVGVDTQYF
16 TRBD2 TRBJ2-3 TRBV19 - TGTGCCAGTAGTTCGCTAGCGGGAGTCGGCACAGATACGCAGTATTTT CASSSLAGVGTDTQYF
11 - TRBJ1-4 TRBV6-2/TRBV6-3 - TGTGCCAGCAGCCACACGTGGAAACTGTTTTTT CASSHTWKLFF